This T cell receptor beta chain was sequenced during a study of blood T cells in healthy people across ages. Together with a sample-barcoded 5' primer, a J-beta primer mix was included in a second PCR lasting roughly 7 to 11 cycles. Each CDR3 protein is one row after TCRdb ran MiXCR on the 5' RACE reads. Of hundreds of thousands of distinct CDR3 sequences listed, around 21% are singletons. CDR3 length equals 17 residues. Germline V CDR1 and CDR2: LGHNA, YSLEER. V was cut by 0 bases and J by 6 bases, with 18 bases left in between. Remarks on this clonotype: Its antigen is unidentified.

Study outcomes and limitations: Age advanced and TCR beta diversity per million T cells fell, roughly linearly. In long-lived donors, naive CD4+ cell counts and diversity exceeded those of aged donors. Expanded clonotype shifts may have been confounded, as the donors had an unknown CMV status.

This chain joins TRBV4-3 and TRBJ2-4, with D perhaps matching TRBD2 (6 bases). This TCR was sampled from a man between 65 and 85 years old in good health. The sample comprised blood. The CDR3 DNA is TGCGCCAGCAGCCAAGATCCCGGGGGTGGTCGGGTAAACATTCAGTACTTC. The encoded protein is CASSQDPGGGRVNIQYF.